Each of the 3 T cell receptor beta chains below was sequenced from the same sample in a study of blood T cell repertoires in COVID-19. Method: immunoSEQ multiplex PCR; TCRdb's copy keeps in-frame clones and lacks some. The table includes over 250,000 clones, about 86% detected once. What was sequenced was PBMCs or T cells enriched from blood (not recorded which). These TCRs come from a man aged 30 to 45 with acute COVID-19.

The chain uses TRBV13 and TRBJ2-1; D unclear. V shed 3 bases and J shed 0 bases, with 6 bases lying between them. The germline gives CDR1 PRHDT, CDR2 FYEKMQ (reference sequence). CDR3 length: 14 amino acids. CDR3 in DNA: TGTGCCAGCAGCTTGGTCGGCTCCTACAATGAGCAGTTCTTC. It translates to CASSLVGSYNEQFF.

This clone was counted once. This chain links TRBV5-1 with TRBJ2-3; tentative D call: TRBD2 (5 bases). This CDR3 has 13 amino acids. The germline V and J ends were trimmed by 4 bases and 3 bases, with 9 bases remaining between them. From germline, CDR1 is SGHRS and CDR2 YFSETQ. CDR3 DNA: TGCGCCAGCAGCACCGGGATAACAGATACGCAGTATTTT. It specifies CASSTGITDTQYF.

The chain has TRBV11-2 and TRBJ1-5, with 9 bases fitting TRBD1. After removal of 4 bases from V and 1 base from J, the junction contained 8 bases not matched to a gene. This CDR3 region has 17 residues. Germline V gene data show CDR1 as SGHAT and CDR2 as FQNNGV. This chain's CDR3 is CASSSLTGGGSNQPQHF. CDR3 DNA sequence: TGTGCCAGCAGCTCCTTGACAGGGGGGGGGAGCAATCAGCCCCAGCATTTT.